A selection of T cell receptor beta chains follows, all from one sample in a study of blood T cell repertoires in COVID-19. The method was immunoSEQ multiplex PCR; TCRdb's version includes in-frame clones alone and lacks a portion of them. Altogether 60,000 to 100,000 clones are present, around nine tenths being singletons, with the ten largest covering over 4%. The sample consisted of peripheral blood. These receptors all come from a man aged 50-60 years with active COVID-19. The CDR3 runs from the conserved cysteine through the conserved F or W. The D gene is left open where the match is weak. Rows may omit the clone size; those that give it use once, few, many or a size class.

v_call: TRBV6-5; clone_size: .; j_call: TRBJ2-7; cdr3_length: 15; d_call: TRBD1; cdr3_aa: CASSTGGTVRGEQYF; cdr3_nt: TGTGCCAGCAGTACAGGGGGTACGGTTCGGGGCGAGCAGTACTTC
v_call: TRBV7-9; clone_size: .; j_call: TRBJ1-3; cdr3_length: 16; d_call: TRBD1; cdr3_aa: CASSFPFHRGGNTIYF; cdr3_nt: TGTGCCAGCAGCTTCCCTTTTCACAGGGGAGGAAACACCATATATTTT
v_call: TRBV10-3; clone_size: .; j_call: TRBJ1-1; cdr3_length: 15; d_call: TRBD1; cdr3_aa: CAISLQGALGTEAFF; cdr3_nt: TGTGCCATCAGTCTACAGGGGGCGCTGGGCACTGAAGCTTTCTTT
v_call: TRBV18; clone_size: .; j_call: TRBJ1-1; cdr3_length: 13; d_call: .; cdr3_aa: CASEQTMNTEAFF; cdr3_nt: TGTGCCAGTGAACAGACAATGAACACTGAAGCTTTCTTT
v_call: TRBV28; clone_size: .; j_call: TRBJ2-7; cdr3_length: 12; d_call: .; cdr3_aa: CASSLSSYEQYF; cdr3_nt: TGTGCCAGCAGTTTAAGTAGCTACGAGCAGTACTTC
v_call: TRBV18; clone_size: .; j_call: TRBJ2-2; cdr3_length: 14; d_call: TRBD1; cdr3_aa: CATRDRGNTGELFF; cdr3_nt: TGTGCCACCCGGGACAGAGGAAACACCGGGGAGCTGTTTTTT
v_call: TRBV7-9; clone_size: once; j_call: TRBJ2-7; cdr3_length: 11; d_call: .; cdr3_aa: CASSPQWEQYF; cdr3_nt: TGTGCCAGCAGCCCACAATGGGAGCAGTACTTC
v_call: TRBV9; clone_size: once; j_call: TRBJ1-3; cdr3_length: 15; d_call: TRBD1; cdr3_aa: CASGTGRKAGNTIYF; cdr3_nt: TGTGCCAGCGGGACAGGGAGGAAAGCTGGAAACACCATATATTTT
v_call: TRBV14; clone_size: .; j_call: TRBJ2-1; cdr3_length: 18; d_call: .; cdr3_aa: CASSQVGRLRLTPGEQFF; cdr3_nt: TGTGCCAGCAGCCAAGTAGGGAGATTGAGACTCACCCCGGGTGAGCAGTTCTTC
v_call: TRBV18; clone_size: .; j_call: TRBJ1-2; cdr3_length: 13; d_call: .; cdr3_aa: CASSPFSEDGYTF; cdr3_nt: TGTGCCAGCTCACCTTTCTCAGAGGATGGCTACACCTTC
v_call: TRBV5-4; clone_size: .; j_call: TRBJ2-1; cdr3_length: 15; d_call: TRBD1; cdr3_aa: CASRPGQGPYNEQFF; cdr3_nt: TGTGCCAGCAGACCTGGACAGGGGCCCTACAATGAGCAGTTCTTC
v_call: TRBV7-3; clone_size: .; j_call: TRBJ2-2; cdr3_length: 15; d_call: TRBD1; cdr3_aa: CASSLSGTGAGELFF; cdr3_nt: TGTGCCAGCAGCTTATCCGGGACAGGGGCCGGGGAGCTGTTTTTT
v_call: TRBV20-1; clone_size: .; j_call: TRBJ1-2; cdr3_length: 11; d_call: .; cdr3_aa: CSAQTAGGYTF; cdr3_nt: TGCAGTGCTCAGACGGCGGGGGGCTACACCTTC
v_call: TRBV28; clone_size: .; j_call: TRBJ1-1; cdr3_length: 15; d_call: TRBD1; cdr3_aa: CASSPRDRDSPKAFF; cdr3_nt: TGTGCCAGCAGTCCACGGGACAGGGATTCTCCGAAAGCTTTCTTT
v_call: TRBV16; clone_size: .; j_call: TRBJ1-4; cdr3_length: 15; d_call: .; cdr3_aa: CASSLHSSINEKLFF; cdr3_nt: TGTGCCAGCAGCCTGCACAGTTCAATTAATGAAAAACTGTTTTTT
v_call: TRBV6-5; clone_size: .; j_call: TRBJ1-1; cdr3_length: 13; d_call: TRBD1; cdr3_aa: CASSHRGGTEAFF; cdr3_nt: TGTGCCAGCAGCCACAGGGGAGGCACTGAAGCTTTCTTT
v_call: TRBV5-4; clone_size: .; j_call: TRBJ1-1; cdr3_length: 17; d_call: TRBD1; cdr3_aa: CASSPEGQGARGTEAFF; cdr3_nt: TGTGCCAGCAGCCCGGAGGGGCAGGGGGCGCGCGGGACTGAAGCTTTCTTT
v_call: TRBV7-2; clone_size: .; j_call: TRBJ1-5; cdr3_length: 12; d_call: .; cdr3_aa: CASGRGNQPQHF; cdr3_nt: TGTGCCAGCGGGAGGGGCAATCAGCCCCAGCATTTT
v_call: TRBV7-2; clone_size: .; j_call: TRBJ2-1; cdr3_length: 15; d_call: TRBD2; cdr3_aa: CASARLAGGSNEQFF; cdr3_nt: TGTGCCAGCGCCCGACTAGCGGGGGGTTCGAATGAGCAGTTCTTC